This T cell receptor (beta chain) was sequenced for a study of CD8 T cells in ankylosing spondylitis. Whole-study findings and limits: Disease-associated clones were CD8+ and fairly uncommon in peripheral blood. There were earlier reports of some motif variants in reactive arthritis synovial fluid and blood. Blood of patients with ankylosing spondylitis appeared to be characterized by a TCR beta motif of 8 or 9 highly homologous variants.

Looked up from germline, CDR1 is GTSNPN and CDR2 is SVGIG (reference sequence). The V gene lost 0 bases and the J gene lost 8 bases, with 19 bases spanning the gap. This CDR3 region has 15 residues. TCRdb independently ran MiXCR on the 5' RACE reads; one entry per CDR3 protein. The sample lists around 130,000 distinct CDR3 sequences; around 9.3% were seen once. This clonotype was counted between two and nine times. Its antigen remains unknown. This sequence was found in a male donor with ankylosing spondylitis or in good health (not recorded which). V usage is TRBV30 and J usage is TRBJ1-2; D is undetermined. Sequenced sample: blood, either unsorted or a sorted T cell fraction (not recorded which). In DNA, the CDR3 is TGTGCCTGGAGTGTCATAATGGTACGGAGGTTGGGCTACACCTTC. As protein: CAWSVIMVRRLGYTF.